The rows below give T cell receptor beta chains drawn from one sample of a study of shared clonotypes between healthy human individuals. Assay: immunoSEQ multiplex PCR; the TCRdb copy retains only in-frame clones and omits some. The sample has some 790,000 clones; around 70% are singletons. Sample: memory CD4+ T cells sorted from blood. The receptors stem from a woman aged 25 to 39 in good health. Both conserved end residues are part of each CDR3. A D gene is named only where the DNA matches it firmly. Clone size appears in some rows only: once, few, many, or a class for an expanded clone.

J gene | V gene | clone size | D gene | CDR3 DNA | CDR3 protein
TRBJ2-7 | TRBV15 | few | TRBD1 | TGTGCCACCAGCAGCGCATTCGGGACAGGGGGCCACGAGCAGTACTTC | CATSSAFGTGGHEQYF
TRBJ1-5 | TRBV9 | - | TRBD1 | TGTGCCAGCAGCGTGGACAGGGGAGACAATCAGCCCCAGCATTTT | CASSVDRGDNQPQHF
TRBJ1-1 | TRBV5-4 | - | TRBD1 | TGTGCCAGCAGCAACCCTACGGGACAGATGAACACTGAAGCTTTCTTT | CASSNPTGQMNTEAFF
TRBJ2-5 | TRBV19 | - | - | TGTGCCAGTAGTCAACAGGGAGAGACCCAGTACTTC | CASSQQGETQYF
TRBJ2-1 | TRBV29-1 | - | TRBD1 | TGCAGCGTTGAGAGTAGGGGGCGCCCCGGCAATGAGCAGTTCTTC | CSVESRGRPGNEQFF
TRBJ2-7 | TRBV5-4 | once | - | TGTGCCAGCAGCTTGGGGGGGGTCAAGTCCTACGAGCAGTACTTC | CASSLGGVKSYEQYF
TRBJ2-7 | TRBV6-6 | - | - | TGTGCCAGCAGCCACGTCCAGGGCCCCTACGAGCAGTACTTC | CASSHVQGPYEQYF
TRBJ1-1 | TRBV30 | - | - | TGTGCCTGGAGTACTTCCGGGAACACTGAAGCTTTCTTT | CAWSTSGNTEAFF
TRBJ2-2 | TRBV5-1 | few | - | TGCGCCAGCAGCTTGGCCCAGGGATGGACCGGGGAGCTGTTTTTT | CASSLAQGWTGELFF
TRBJ2-1 | TRBV4-1 | - | TRBD2 | TGCGCCAGCAGCCAAACGCTTAGCGGGGGTCCTTACAATGAGCAGTTCTTC | CASSQTLSGGPYNEQFF
TRBJ1-1 | TRBV27 | - | TRBD1 | TGTGCCAGCAGGGGGACAGGGAGGACTGAAGCTTTCTTT | CASRGTGRTEAFF
TRBJ2-3 | TRBV5-8 | - | TRBD1 | TGTGCCAGCACCAAAAGAGCGATAGGGGGCGCAGATACGCAGTATTTT | CASTKRAIGGADTQYF
TRBJ1-5 | TRBV25-1 | - | - | TGTGCCAGCTCGGACACCGATCAGCCCCAGCATTTT | CASSDTDQPQHF
TRBJ1-1 | TRBV19 | - | - | TGTGCCAGTAGTATTAAGGGGGACACTGAAGCTTTCTTT | CASSIKGDTEAFF
TRBJ1-2 | TRBV28 | - | - | TGTGCCAGTGCCCGGGAAAATGGCTACACCTTC | CASARENGYTF
TRBJ1-1 | TRBV7-2 | many | - | TGTGCCAGCAGCTTAGTCGCCAGCTTGAACACTGAAGCTTTCTTT | CASSLVASLNTEAFF
TRBJ1-1 | TRBV7-9 | once | - | TGTGCCAGCAGCTTACAGGGAACGAACACTGAAGCTTTCTTT | CASSLQGTNTEAFF
TRBJ2-1 | TRBV5-1 | many | - | TGCGCCAGCAGCTCCGACAGTGCCTCCTACAATGAGCAGTTCTTC | CASSSDSASYNEQFF
TRBJ2-1 | TRBV10-2 | - | - | TGCGCCAGCAGGGTTACTAGTGGCACCTACAATGAGCAGTTCTTC | CASRVTSGTYNEQFF
TRBJ2-7 | TRBV5-1 | - | - | TGCGCCAGCAGCTTCAGGTCGGCGGGTAGCTACGAGCAGTACTTC | CASSFRSAGSYEQYF
TRBJ2-3 | TRBV15 | - | - | TGTGCCACCAGCAGAGATGGAACTACGCAGTATTTT | CATSRDGTTQYF
TRBJ2-5 | TRBV6-1 | - | TRBD2 | TGTGCCAGCACTACTGGACTAGCGGAAGAGACCCAGTACTTC | CASTTGLAEETQYF
TRBJ2-1 | TRBV18 | once | TRBD1 | TGTGCCAGCTCACCTGGGAGACAGGGAAATGAGCAGTTCTTC | CASSPGRQGNEQFF
TRBJ1-1 | TRBV19 | - | - | TGTGCCAGTAGTATAATCGGGCGCGAAGCTTTCTTT | CASSIIGREAFF
TRBJ1-2 | TRBV28 | - | TRBD1 | TGTGCCAGCAGAGCAGAGGGACAGGGGGGAGGCTACACCTTC | CASRAEGQGGGYTF
TRBJ2-3 | TRBV11-3 | few | - | TGTGCCAGCAGCCCTTCCTTCCTCGAGACAGATACGCAGTATTTT | CASSPSFLETDTQYF
TRBJ1-1 | TRBV7-6 | - | TRBD1 | TGTGCCAGCAGCGAAACAGGGGGGACTGAAGCTTTCTTT | CASSETGGTEAFF
TRBJ2-2 | TRBV2 | - | TRBD2 | TGTGCCAGCAGCCTACTAGCGGCCCTTGCCGGGGAGCTGTTTTTT | CASSLLAALAGELFF
TRBJ2-5 | TRBV6-1 | - | TRBD2 | TGTGCCAGCAGAGGACTAGCGGGAGGGCCAGAGACCCAGTACTTC | CASRGLAGGPETQYF